The 24 T cell receptor beta chains in this list originate from one sample, sequenced in a study of molecular identifiers for immune sequencing clone quantification. TCRdb itself ran the PCR reads through MiXCR, one entry per CDR3 protein. Of about 320,000 distinct CDR3 sequences listed, about 22% are singletons. Material for sequencing was naive CD8+ T cells from blood, with Jurkat cell RNA spiked in. Indicated subset: FACS-sorted CD8+CD4-CCR7+CD45RA+ naive T cells. Every receptor here comes from a human donor in good health. Some libraries in this study had Jurkat cell RNA spiked in.

This clonotype was seen repeatedly, ten times or more. The V call is TRBV28, the J call TRBJ2-7; the D gene could be TRBD1 or TRBD2 (6 bases each). The CDR3 has 15 amino acids. Trimming cost V 3 bases and J 1 base, with 13 bases left between them. Germline V gene data show CDR1 as MDHEN and CDR2 as SYDVKM. DNA for the CDR3: TGTGCCAGCAGTTTTCGGGGGCTAAGGTCCTACGAGCAGTACTTC. This translates into CASSFRGLRSYEQYF.

Regarding this clonotype: A read error may explain this, as a much larger clone is one base away. The rearrangement uses TRBV23-1 and TRBJ1-4, with TRBD1 as a possible D gene (5 bases). TRBV23-1 is annotated as an ORF whose role is uncertain. V was trimmed by 8 bases and J by 10 bases, leaving 20 bases between them. This CDR3 is 14 amino acids long. Here the CDR3 reads CASPRTRKGGKLFF. CDR3 DNA: TGCGCCAGCCCTCGGACAAGGAAAGGTGGAAAACTGTTTTTT.

This sequence joins TRBV20-1 and TRBJ1-1, with D possibly matching TRBD1 (5 bases). CDR3 length: 14 amino acids. Trimming left V 3 bases short and J 4 bases short, with 15 bases between. Germline CDR1 DFQATT, CDR2 SNEGSKA (reference sequence). This CDR3 reads CSARGVDKVTEAFF. The CDR3 bases are TGCAGTGCTAGGGGAGTGGACAAGGTCACTGAAGCTTTCTTT.

There are many counts of this clonotype. CDR3 region: CASSLPGGNQPQHF. CDR3 nucleotide sequence: TGTGCCAGCAGTCTGCCGGGTGGCAATCAGCCCCAGCATTTT. This chain joins TRBV12-3 or TRBV12-4 and TRBJ1-5; D is ambiguous. Trimming shortened V by 5 bases and J by 2 bases, and 10 bases separated the two germline ends. The CDR3 extends over 14 amino acids.

The chain uses TRBV7-6 and TRBJ2-3; D possibly corresponds to TRBD2 (6 bases). Per germline, CDR1 SGHVS and CDR2 FNYEAQ. The V gene lost 5 bases and the J gene lost 4 bases, with 13 bases spanning the gap. This CDR3 has 14 amino acids. This CDR3 reads CASSKPPGADTQYF. The CDR3 bases are TGTGCCAGCAGCAAACCCCCGGGGGCAGATACGCAGTATTTT. Complete variable domain (other parts from reference TRBV7-6 and TRBJ2-3): GAGVSQSPRYKVTKRGQDVALRCDPISGHVSLYWYRQALGQGPEFLTYFNYEAQQDKSGLPNDRFSAERPEGSISTLTIQRTEQRDSAMYRCASSKPPGADTQYFGPGTRLTVL.

The chain uses TRBV11-2 and TRBJ2-3; 9 bases match TRBD2. Looked up from germline, CDR1 is SGHAT and CDR2 is FQNNGV. CDR3 size: 13 residues. V lost 4 bases and J lost 6; bases outside the gene matches: 2. The CDR3 protein is CASSSAGGDTQYF. In DNA, the CDR3 is TGTGCCAGCAGCTCGGCGGGGGGGGATACGCAGTATTTT. The complete variable domain, with remaining parts taken from reference TRBV11-2 and TRBJ2-3, reads EAGVAQSPRYKIIEKRQSVAFWCNPISGHATLYWYQQILGQGPKLLIQFQNNGVVDDSQLPKDRFSAERLKGVDSTLKIQPAKLEDSAVYLCASSSAGGDTQYFGPGTRLTVL.

This clonotype was counted only a few times. The gene calls are TRBV7-9 and TRBJ1-5; TRBD1 is a possible D gene (6 bases). Looked up from germline, CDR1 is SEHNR and CDR2 is FQNEAQ (reference sequence). The V and J ends lost 5 bases and 4 bases respectively, with 15 bases between them. This CDR3 is 15 amino acids long. The CDR3 coding sequence is TGTGCCAGCAGCACTAACCGGGACATAAATCAGCCCCAGCATTTT. This sequence encodes CASSTNRDINQPQHF.

This clonotype was recorded a few times. The DNA for the CDR3 is TGTGCCAGCAGCCAGGTAGGACCAGCCAACTACGAGCAGTACTTC. It is translated as CASSQVGPANYEQYF. The chain is built from TRBV3-1 and TRBJ2-7; D unresolved. Trimming removed 3 bases from V and 3 bases from J, with 15 bases in between. This CDR3 region has 15 residues. The germline gives CDR1 LGHDT, CDR2 YNNKEL (reference sequence).

This clonotype has a handful of counts. The V and J genes are TRBV28 and TRBJ2-3, with 7 bases matching TRBD1. Trimming cost V 0 bases and J 1 base; bases outside gene matches: 4. The length of the CDR3 is 16 residues. Germline V gene sequence: CDR1 MDHEN, CDR2 SYDVKM. CDR3: CASSLWGDSRTDTQYF. Here the CDR3 DNA reads TGTGCCAGCAGTTTATGGGGGGACAGCCGCACAGATACGCAGTATTTT.

This clonotype was detected a few times. The chain combines TRBV4-1 with TRBJ2-3; TRBD2 matches 12 bases. Per the germline V gene, CDR1 is MGHRA and CDR2 is YSYEKL. This CDR3 is built from 18 residues. Trimming at V came to 2 bases and at J to 0 bases, leaving 6 bases not matched to a gene. CDR3 DNA sequence: TGCGCCAGCAGCCAAACTAGCGGGGGGACCACTAGCACAGATACGCAGTATTTT. Translated, it gives CASSQTSGGTTSTDTQYF.

This clonotype was seen a handful of times. The genes are TRBV7-9 and TRBJ1-3; the D gene is possibly TRBD1 (6 bases). Germline V gives CDR1 SEHNR, CDR2 FQNEAQ (reference sequence). There are 13 residues in the CDR3. V dropped 8 bases and J dropped 2 bases, with 10 bases sitting between them. The CDR3 sequence is CASYGGPGNTIYF. CDR3 nucleotides: TGTGCCAGCTACGGGGGGCCTGGAAACACCATATATTTT.

This clonotype has a handful of counts. The chain uses TRBV11-3 and TRBJ2-7, with unresolved D. The CDR3 spans 13 residues. Per the germline V gene, CDR1 is SGHNT and CDR2 is YENEEA. V was trimmed by 0 bases and J by 2 bases, leaving 5 bases between them. The CDR3 reads CASSLDYTYEQYF. CDR3 bases: TGTGCCAGCAGCTTAGATTATACCTACGAGCAGTACTTC.

Details on this clonotype: This may come from a read error, since a much larger clone is one base off. The gene calls are TRBV19 and TRBJ1-5; unclear D gene. Looked up from germline, CDR1 is LNHDA and CDR2 is SQIVND (reference sequence). The CDR3 loop spans 15 amino acids. The CDR3 bases are TGTGCCAGTAGTATAGGGGGTAGAAGCAATCAGCCCCAGCGTTTT. This gives the protein CASSIGGRSNQPQRF.

Of note for this clonotype: One end of the junction fails to match germline, which may point to a read error. This chain joins TRBV29-1 and TRBJ1-2; the match to TRBD1 covers 8 bases. Germline V gene lookup returns CDR1 SQVTM and CDR2 ANQGSEA. The CDR3 has 13 amino acids. CDR3 region: CSTSGGADYGYAF. The CDR3 DNA follows: TGCAGCACTTCAGGGGGCGCAGACTATGGCTACGCCTTC.

Ten or more counts support this clonotype. The chain has TRBV13 and TRBJ1-2, with a tentative D call TRBD1 (6 bases). Germline CDR1 is PRHDT and CDR2 is FYEKMQ (reference sequence). Trimming shortened V by 3 bases and J by 4 bases, and 9 bases separated the two germline ends. CDR3 size: 13 residues. The CDR3 reads CASSLGHIYGYTF. The CDR3 DNA follows: TGTGCCAGCAGCTTGGGACATATCTATGGCTACACCTTC. Full variable domain (rest looked up from reference TRBV13 and TRBJ1-2): AAGVIQSPRHLIKEKRETATLKCYPIPRHDTVYWYQQGPGQDPQFLISFYEKMQSDKGSIPDRFSAQQFSDYHSELNMSSLELGDSALYFCASSLGHIYGYTFGSGTRLTVV.

The V and J genes are TRBV29-1 and TRBJ2-3; 8 positions match TRBD1. The germline V gene has CDR1 SQVTM and CDR2 ANQGSEA. The CDR3 has 14 residues. After removal of 7 bases from V and 4 bases from J, the junction contained 10 bases not matched to a gene. CDR3 DNA: TGCAGCGACCTTACAGGGGGAGGCCCAGATACGCAGTATTTT. This gives the protein CSDLTGGGPDTQYF.

Of note for this clonotype: A much more abundant neighbour one base away suggests this may be a read error. This chain connects TRBV7-9 to TRBJ2-3, with TRBD1 matching over 9 bases. Germline lookup yields CDR1 SEHNR and CDR2 FQNEAQ (reference sequence). There are 15 residues in the CDR3. The CDR3 reads CASSFGTGHTDTQCF. CDR3 DNA: TGTGCCAGCAGCTTCGGGACAGGGCACACAGATACGCAGTGTTTT.

Points on this clonotype: The final CDR3 position lacks the conserved phenylalanine or tryptophan, pointing to a likely read error. This rearrangement joins TRBV19 to TRBJ1-5, with TRBD1 identical over 9 bases. V trimming: 5 bases; J trimming: 6 bases; junction bases outside the gene matches: 2. CDR3 length equals 13 residues. Germline V lookup: CDR1 LNHDA, CDR2 SQIVND (reference sequence). Written as DNA, the CDR3 is TGTGCCAGTAGTGGACAGGGGAGTCAGCCCCAGCATCTT. The encoded protein is CASSGQGSQPQHL.

This clonotype showed up many times. The V and J genes are TRBV19 and TRBJ1-5; tentative D call: TRBD1 (6 bases). V was clipped by 1 base and J by 3 bases, with 13 bases between them. CDR1 and CDR2 (germline): LNHDA, SQIVND (reference sequence). The CDR3 runs 16 residues. As DNA, the CDR3 is TGTGCCAGTAGTATAGGGAATCAGGGGATCAATCAGCCCCAGCATTTT. Protein product: CASSIGNQGINQPQHF.

This clonotype was detected ten times or more. The rearrangement joins TRBV5-6 to TRBJ2-7, with D hard to call. Germline V gene data show CDR1 as SGHDT and CDR2 as YYEEEE. CDR3 size: 13 residues. V lost 0 bases and J 3 bases, leaving 7 bases between the germline ends. This CDR3 reads CASSLERNYEQYF. CDR3 nucleotides: TGTGCCAGCAGCTTGGAACGGAACTACGAGCAGTACTTC.

This clonotype has at least ten counts. This rearrangement joins TRBV7-2 to TRBJ1-1; 9 bases match TRBD1. J was trimmed by 7 bases and V by 6 bases; bases with no gene match: 9. The CDR3 has 14 residues. Germline values: CDR1 SGHTA, CDR2 FQGNSA. The CDR3, as DNA: TGTGCCAGCAGTACAGCCGACAGGGGGTATGAAGCTTTCTTT. Residues: CASSTADRGYEAFF.

This clonotype was found many times. V is TRBV29-1 and J is TRBJ1-5, with D hard to call. This CDR3 contains 14 residues. Germline V gene lookup returns CDR1 SQVTM and CDR2 ANQGSEA. V was clipped by 1 base and J by 2 bases, with 9 bases between them. CDR3 in amino acids: CSVEVGSGNQPQHF. The DNA for the CDR3 is TGCAGCGTTGAAGTCGGGAGCGGCAATCAGCCCCAGCATTTT. Looking up the rest from reference TRBV29-1 and TRBJ1-5 gives the full variable domain: SAVISQKPSRDICQRGTSLTIQCQVDSQVTMMFWYRQQPGQSLTLIATANQGSEATYESGFVIDKFPISRPNLTFSTLTVSNMSPEDSSIYLCSVEVGSGNQPQHFGDGTRLSIL.

This clonotype has a handful of counts. This sequence may be a read error, since a much larger clone differs from it by one base. The chain combines TRBV7-9 with TRBJ1-1; D remains unclear. CDR1 SEHNR and CDR2 FQNEAQ come from the germline V gene (reference sequence). Between the trimmed V and J ends, which lost 1 base and 6 bases, there was a span of 12 bases. The CDR3 covers 14 residues. The CDR3 loop is CASSLGFDGAEAFF. CDR3 DNA: TGTGCCAGCAGCTTAGGTTTTGATGGGGCTGAAGCTTTCTTT.

This clonotype is a singleton in its sample. This could be a read error, since a much larger clone is one nucleotide away. This CDR3 fails to terminate in the conserved phenylalanine or tryptophan, so it likely reflects a read error. V gene TRBV7-9 combines with J gene TRBJ2-7; tentative D call: TRBD2 (5 bases). Trimming took off 3 bases at V and 3 bases at J, with 9 bases between the two ends. The length of the CDR3 is 13 residues. In germline, CDR1 is SEHNR, CDR2 FQNEAQ (reference sequence). CDR3 DNA sequence: TGTGCCAGCAGCTTTCCCGCGGGCTACGAGCAGTACCTC. Its protein is CASSFPAGYEQYL.